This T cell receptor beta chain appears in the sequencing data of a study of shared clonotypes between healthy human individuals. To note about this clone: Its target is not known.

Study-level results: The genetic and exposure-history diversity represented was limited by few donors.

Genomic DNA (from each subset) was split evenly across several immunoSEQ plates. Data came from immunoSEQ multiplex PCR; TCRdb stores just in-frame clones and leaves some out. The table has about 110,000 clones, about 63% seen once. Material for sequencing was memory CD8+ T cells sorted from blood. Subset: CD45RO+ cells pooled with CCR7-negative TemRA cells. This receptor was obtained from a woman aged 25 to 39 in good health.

CDR3 nucleotide sequence: TGTGCCAGCAGCCAAACAGGGAGTGCCTACGAGCAGTACTTC. It is translated as CASSQTGSAYEQYF. The chain employs TRBV6-5 and TRBJ2-7; possible D gene TRBD1, 6 bases. The germline V and J ends were trimmed by 6 bases and 2 bases, with 14 bases remaining between them. This CDR3 is built from 14 residues. Germline V gene sequence: CDR1 MNHEY, CDR2 SVGAGI.